These 24 T cell receptor beta chains originate from one sample sequenced in a study of cytomegalovirus exposure and HLA in healthy donors. The data were produced by immunoSEQ multiplex PCR, yet TCRdb's version contains in-frame clones alone and is incomplete. This table holds more than 80,000 clones, about 87% found once. Sequencing input: PBMCs. Source of these receptors: a woman under 30 in good health and CMV-seropositive.

J is TRBJ2-2 and V is TRBV7-6; weak D call: TRBD1 (6 bases). Between the trimmed V and J ends, which lost 2 bases and 7 bases, there was a span of 11 bases. Germline V CDR1 and CDR2: SGHVS, FNYEAQ. The CDR3 has 14 amino acids. CDR3 nucleotides: TGTGCCAGCAGCTTACGACAGGTCCTCGGGGAGCTGTTTTTT. Translation gives CASSLRQVLGELFF. Full variable domain (rest looked up from reference TRBV7-6 and TRBJ2-2): GAGVSQSPRYKVTKRGQDVALRCDPISGHVSLYWYRQALGQGPEFLTYFNYEAQQDKSGLPNDRFSAERPEGSISTLTIQRTEQRDSAMYRCASSLRQVLGELFFGEGSRLTVL.

The chain joins TRBV28 to TRBJ1-2; D remains unclear. The CDR3 contains 15 residues. V lost 1 base, J lost 1 base, and 10 bases lay in between. Germline V gene sequence: CDR1 MDHEN, CDR2 SYDVKM. In DNA form, the CDR3 reads TGTGCCAGCAGTTTATCAGGCCTACTTAACTATGGCTACACCTTC. Translating gives CASSLSGLLNYGYTF.

J is TRBJ1-2 and V is TRBV29-1; TRBD1 agrees at 8 bases. The ends lost 3 bases at V and 7 bases at J; junction bases unmatched: 16. The CDR3 has 16 residues. Germline V gives CDR1 SQVTM, CDR2 ANQGSEA. In DNA form, the CDR3 reads TGCAGCGTTGATTTATCGGAAGGACAGGGTGGAGGTGGCTACACCTTC. It is translated as CSVDLSEGQGGGGYTF.

The chain has TRBV27 and TRBJ2-1; TRBD2 agrees at 8 bases. The CDR3 has 17 residues. Germline CDR1 MNHEY, CDR2 SMNVEV (reference sequence). With V trimmed by 5 bases and J by 4 bases, 13 bases remained unmatched. The CDR3 nucleotides read TGTGCCAGCAGTCCCCTTTCAGGTCGGGGGGGTTACAATGAGCAGTTCTTC. Its protein product is CASSPLSGRGGYNEQFF.

V usage is TRBV9 and J usage is TRBJ1-3, with 9 bases that match TRBD1. Germline V gene lookup returns CDR1 SGDLS and CDR2 YYNGEE. The CDR3 has 17 residues. V lost 3 bases and J lost 1; bases outside the gene matches: 8. As DNA, the CDR3 is TGTGCCAGCAGCGGGTTCACGGGGACAGGGTCTGGAAACACCATATATTTT. It encodes CASSGFTGTGSGNTIYF.

The chain couples TRBV10-3 to TRBJ1-1, with a weak D call TRBD1 (5 bases). The germline V gene has CDR1 ENHRY and CDR2 SYGVKD. There are 13 residues in the CDR3. Trimming cost V 5 bases and J 1 base, with 8 bases left between them. For the CDR3, the DNA is TGTGCCATCAGTACTCAGGGGAACACTGAAGCTTTCTTT. Protein sequence: CAISTQGNTEAFF.

This clone was recorded only once. The rearrangement joins TRBV7-2 to TRBJ1-1; D may be TRBD1 (6 bases). The CDR3 length is 14 residues. Germline V gives CDR1 SGHTA, CDR2 FQGNSA. V lost 5 bases and J 6 bases, leaving 16 bases between the germline ends. CDR3: CASSPPRRTAEAFF. CDR3 nucleotides: TGTGCCAGCAGCCCCCCCCGCAGGACAGCTGAAGCTTTCTTT.

J is TRBJ2-2 and V is TRBV7-9; D is unresolved. Germline CDR1 reads SEHNR; CDR2 reads FQNEAQ (reference sequence). This CDR3 comprises 17 residues. V was pared by 7 bases and J by 4 bases, with 22 bases between. CDR3 DNA: TGTGCCAGCATCCCCAACAACGTCGGGTCGGGCACCGGGGAGCTGTTTTTT. Translation gives CASIPNNVGSGTGELFF.

V is TRBV9 and J is TRBJ2-5; the match to TRBD2 covers 7 bases. The ends lost 4 bases at V and 2 bases at J; junction bases unmatched: 8. Germline CDR1 reads SGDLS; CDR2 reads YYNGEE. CDR3 size: 15 residues. CDR3 region: CASSPGTIPQETQYF. CDR3 DNA: TGTGCCAGCAGCCCCGGGACTATTCCACAAGAGACCCAGTACTTC.

The chain joins TRBV28 to TRBJ1-2; the D gene is possibly TRBD1 (6 bases). Germline V gene data show CDR1 as MDHEN and CDR2 as SYDVKM. This CDR3 has 15 amino acids. The V and J ends lost 4 bases and 3 bases respectively, with 15 bases between them. The CDR3 coding sequence is TGTGCCAGCAGTTCGAACAGGGTGGGGTACTATGGCTACACCTTC. Translation gives CASSSNRVGYYGYTF.

This sequence joins TRBV7-9 and TRBJ2-3, with 10 bases aligning to TRBD2. From germline, CDR1 is SEHNR and CDR2 FQNEAQ (reference sequence). The CDR3 sequence is 16 residues long. The trim removed 0 bases at V and 5 bases at J, leaving 5 bases unmatched. CDR3 coding DNA: TGTGCCAGCAGCTTAGCTCTAGCGGGGGATGGAGATACGCAGTATTTT. Protein sequence: CASSLALAGDGDTQYF. Drawing the rest from reference TRBV7-9 and TRBJ2-3, the complete variable domain is DTGVSQNPRHKITKRGQNVTFRCDPISEHNRLYWYRQTLGQGPEFLTYFQNEAQLEKSRLLSDRFSAERPKGSFSTLEIQRTEQGDSAMYLCASSLALAGDGDTQYFGPGTRLTVL.

V gene TRBV2 combines with J gene TRBJ2-3; 8 bases map to TRBD2. Trimming at V came to 5 bases and at J to 5 bases, leaving 9 bases not matched to a gene. The CDR3 runs to 15 residues. Germline loops: CDR1 SNHLY, CDR2 FYNNEI. CDR3 residues: CASSSFGLAGDTQYF. The CDR3 bases are TGTGCCAGCAGTTCCTTCGGACTAGCAGGAGATACGCAGTATTTT.

This clone was observed a single time. V usage is TRBV4-1 and J usage is TRBJ1-4; 9 bases match TRBD1. The CDR3 runs 15 residues. The germline CDR1 and CDR2 sequences are MGHRA and YSYEKL. With V trimmed by 5 bases and J by 8 bases, 9 bases remained unmatched. The CDR3 loop reads CASSFLGQGWEKLFF. In DNA, the CDR3 is TGCGCCAGCAGCTTCCTGGGACAGGGATGGGAAAAACTGTTTTTT.

The rearrangement joins TRBV6-1 to TRBJ2-2; 10 bases align to TRBD1. Germline CDR1 reads MNHNS; CDR2 reads SASEGT. This CDR3 has 14 amino acids. With 5 bases clipped from V and 10 bases from J, the junction kept 7 bases outside the gene matches. CDR3 amino acids: CASSPGTGAEELFF. CDR3 nucleotide sequence: TGTGCCAGCAGTCCCGGGACAGGGGCGGAGGAGCTGTTTTTT.

This clone was seen once. The chain is built from TRBV6-5 and TRBJ1-3; unclear D gene. Trimming left V 5 bases short and J 1 base short, with 12 bases between. Germline loops: CDR1 MNHEY, CDR2 SVGAGI. The CDR3 is made up of 15 amino acids. This CDR3 reads CASSPRGGSGNTIYF. The CDR3 coding sequence is TGTGCCAGCAGTCCCCGGGGTGGGTCTGGAAACACCATATATTTT.

The gene calls are TRBV6-5 and TRBJ1-2; no reliable D call. Germline assignment: CDR1 MNHEY and CDR2 SVGAGI. The CDR3 sequence is 13 residues long. The germline V and J ends were trimmed by 7 bases and 1 base, with 10 bases remaining between them. CDR3 region: CASTKRGNYGYTF. Written as DNA, the CDR3 is TGTGCCAGCACCAAGCGGGGTAACTATGGCTACACCTTC.

For this clone: At one of its ends the junction is not consistent with the germline gene, which may arise from a read error. The rearrangement joins TRBV28 to TRBJ2-5, with 14 bases matching TRBD2. Per germline, CDR1 MDHEN and CDR2 SYDVKM. This CDR3 has 20 residues. This chain's CDR3 is CASSLWNGGLAGGGEETQYF. The CDR3 bases are TGTGCCAGCAGTCTATGGAATGGAGGACTAGCGGGGGGTGGGGAAGAGACCCAGTACTTC.

V and J are TRBV2 and TRBJ2-5, with 11 bases fitting TRBD2. J gave up 2 bases and V 2 bases, and 4 bases lay outside the gene matches. Germline-derived CDR1 and CDR2 are SNHLY and FYNNEI. The length of the CDR3 is 16 residues. The CDR3 spells CASSESVAGGQETQYF. CDR3 bases: TGTGCCAGCAGTGAATCGGTAGCGGGGGGGCAAGAGACCCAGTACTTC.

This chain links TRBV6-1 with TRBJ2-2, with TRBD2 identical over 9 bases. Germline assignment: CDR1 MNHNS and CDR2 SASEGT. The ends lost 3 bases at V and 4 bases at J; junction bases unmatched: 6. The CDR3 contains 16 residues. The CDR3 spells CASSDQGRGGTGELFF. As DNA, the CDR3 is TGTGCCAGCAGTGACCAGGGGCGGGGGGGCACCGGGGAGCTGTTTTTT.

The chain couples TRBV27 to TRBJ1-2; TRBD1 agrees at 7 bases. CDR3 length equals 13 residues. In germline, CDR1 is MNHEY, CDR2 SMNVEV (reference sequence). V lost 5 bases, J lost 6 bases, and 6 bases stayed unmatched. The CDR3 protein is CASSPSTGNGYTF. CDR3 nucleotides: TGTGCCAGCAGTCCCTCGACAGGGAATGGCTACACCTTC.

This clone occurred once. The V gene is TRBV15, the J gene TRBJ2-5; tentative D call: TRBD2 (5 bases). The CDR3 runs 12 residues. Germline V gives CDR1 LNHNV, CDR2 YYDKDF (reference sequence). V shed 3 bases and J shed 8 bases, with 10 bases lying between them. In DNA, the CDR3 is TGTGCCACCAGCAGGGCTGAGGGAACCCAGTACTTC. This codes for CATSRAEGTQYF.

The genes are TRBV9 and TRBJ2-7, with 10 nucleotides matching TRBD1. CDR1 is SGDLS, CDR2 YYNGEE, per germline. This CDR3 comprises 16 residues. V was pared by 4 bases and J by 2 bases, with 9 bases of the junction left unmatched. Written as DNA, the CDR3 is TGTGCCAGCAGCCCGCGTGGGGGACAGGGGACCTACGAGCAGTACTTC. Translated: CASSPRGGQGTYEQYF.

This chain connects TRBV29-1 to TRBJ2-7; 10 nucleotides align to TRBD1. The J segment lost 5 bases and the V segment lost 6 bases, leaving 7 bases of the junction unmatched. The length of the CDR3 is 13 residues. Germline assignment: CDR1 SQVTM and CDR2 ANQGSEA. The CDR3 DNA follows: TGCAGCGTGGAACCCGGGACAGGGGACGAGCAGTACTTC. Translated: CSVEPGTGDEQYF.

V and J are TRBV5-6 and TRBJ2-7; 13 bases line up with TRBD2. Trimming at V came to 4 bases and at J to 2 bases, leaving 3 bases not matched to a gene. There are 15 residues in the CDR3. Germline CDR1 and CDR2: SGHDT and YYEEEE. CDR3 DNA sequence: TGTGCCAGCAGCAGGACTAGCGGGGGTCCCTACGAGCAGTACTTC. Protein product: CASSRTSGGPYEQYF.